The 7 T cell receptor beta chains given below trace back to one sample, sequenced in a study of siplizumab effects on memory and regulatory T cells. Assay used: immunoSEQ multiplex PCR; TCRdb lists only in-frame clones, some missing. The data show roughly 120,000 clones, around 94% seen once. Sequencing was done on a sample of non-Treg CD4+ T cells sorted from blood. These receptors were obtained from a human donor in good health.

The J gene is TRBJ2-3, the V gene TRBV2; D unresolved. Germline V gives CDR1 SNHLY, CDR2 FYNNEI. Trimming shortened V by 11 bases and J by 4 bases, and 13 bases separated the two germline ends. The CDR3 covers 12 residues. The CDR3 sequence is CAGSYWADTQYF. The CDR3 nucleotides are TGTGCCGGATCATATTGGGCAGATACGCAGTATTTT.

The table lists this clone with a count of one. The rearrangement uses TRBV30 and TRBJ1-1; unclear D gene. V was shortened by 3 bases and J by 1 base, with 6 bases between the two germline ends. The CDR3 consists of 12 residues. Germline CDR1 and CDR2: GTSNPN and SVGIG (reference sequence). The DNA of the CDR3 is TGTGCCTGGAGCAAACCGAACACTGAAGCTTTCTTT. As protein: CAWSKPNTEAFF.

The rearrangement uses TRBV2 and TRBJ1-2, with D possibly being TRBD1 (5 bases). The CDR3 covers 14 residues. V shed 0 bases and J shed 8 bases, with 13 bases lying between them. Germline CDR1 reads SNHLY; CDR2 reads FYNNEI. CDR3 residues: CASSEARGGPGYTF. The CDR3 nucleotides read TGTGCCAGCAGTGAAGCGAGGGGCGGTCCCGGCTACACCTTC.

Concerning this clone itself: The sample holds other DNA sequences that translate to the same CDR3. The chain is built from TRBV18 and TRBJ1-5; D is ambiguous. There are 13 residues in the CDR3. V lost 6 bases and J 4 bases, leaving 10 bases between the germline ends. The germline CDR1 and CDR2 sequences are KGHSH and LQKENI. As DNA, the CDR3 is TGTGCCAGCTCCCCAGGCGAGAATCAGCCCCAGCATTTT. Amino acids: CASSPGENQPQHF.

The rearrangement joins TRBV5-4 to TRBJ2-3; tentative D call: TRBD2 (5 bases). V was cut by 9 bases and J by 4 bases, with 12 bases left in between. Germline assignment: CDR1 SGHNT and CDR2 YYREEE (reference sequence). This CDR3 has 12 amino acids. The CDR3 is CATGVTSDTQYF. CDR3 sequence (DNA): TGTGCCACCGGGGTGACGTCAGATACGCAGTATTTT.

The rearrangement uses TRBV9 and TRBJ2-5; possible D gene TRBD2, 5 bases. This CDR3 spans 13 amino acids. V was trimmed by 3 bases and J by 9 bases, leaving 15 bases between them. Germline assignment: CDR1 SGDLS and CDR2 YYNGEE. The CDR3 spells CASSGSSRNPQYF. CDR3 DNA sequence: TGTGCCAGCAGCGGTTCTAGCCGGAATCCCCAGTACTTC.

The gene calls are TRBV7-3 and TRBJ2-5; 8 bases map to TRBD2. Germline CDR1 is SGHTA and CDR2 is FQGTGA. J lost 4 bases, V lost 5 bases, and 6 bases had no gene match. The CDR3 runs to 14 residues. The CDR3 is CASSIAGGAETQYF. CDR3 nucleotide sequence: TGTGCCAGCAGCATAGCCGGGGGGGCAGAGACCCAGTACTTC.